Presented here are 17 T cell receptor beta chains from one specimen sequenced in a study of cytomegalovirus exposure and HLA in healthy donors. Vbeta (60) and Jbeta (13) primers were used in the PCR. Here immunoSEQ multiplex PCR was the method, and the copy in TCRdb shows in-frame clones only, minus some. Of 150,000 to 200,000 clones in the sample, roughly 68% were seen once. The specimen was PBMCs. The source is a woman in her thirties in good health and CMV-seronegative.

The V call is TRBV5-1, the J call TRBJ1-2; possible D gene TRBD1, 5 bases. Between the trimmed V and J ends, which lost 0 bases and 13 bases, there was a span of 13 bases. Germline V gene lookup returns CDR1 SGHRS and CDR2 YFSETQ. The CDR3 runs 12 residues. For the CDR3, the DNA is TGCGCCAGCAGCTTGGAGGGGCGAGTCGGCACCTTC. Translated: CASSLEGRVGTF.

CDR3 nucleotide sequence: TGTGCCACAGCCCACCCCGGGTATAACTATGGCTACACCTTC. It translates to CATAHPGYNYGYTF. This chain joins TRBV27 and TRBJ1-2; no definite D call. CDR1 and CDR2 from the germline V gene are MNHEY and SMNVEV (reference sequence). V was trimmed by 10 bases and J by 1 base, leaving 16 bases between them. There are 14 residues in the CDR3.

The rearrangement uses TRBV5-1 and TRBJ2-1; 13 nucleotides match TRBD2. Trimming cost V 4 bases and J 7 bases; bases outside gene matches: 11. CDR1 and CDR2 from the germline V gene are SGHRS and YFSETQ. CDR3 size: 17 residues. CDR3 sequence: CASSATSGRAQGNEQFF. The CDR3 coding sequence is TGCGCCAGCAGCGCTACTAGCGGGAGGGCCCAGGGGAATGAGCAGTTCTTC.

The CDR3 DNA reads TGCGCCAGCAGACTACCGGGACAGGGGGGAGCTAACTATGGCTACACCTTC. Amino acid sequence: CASRLPGQGGANYGYTF. The J gene is TRBJ1-2, the V gene TRBV5-1; TRBD1 matches at 11 bases. The CDR3 extends over 17 amino acids. V shed 5 bases and J 0 bases; nucleotides not matched to a gene: 9. From germline, CDR1 is SGHRS and CDR2 YFSETQ.

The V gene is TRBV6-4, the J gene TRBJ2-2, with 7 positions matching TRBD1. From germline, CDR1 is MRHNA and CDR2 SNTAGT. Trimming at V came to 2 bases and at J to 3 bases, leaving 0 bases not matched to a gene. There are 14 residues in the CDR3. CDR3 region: CASSDGTDTGELFF. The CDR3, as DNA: TGTGCCAGCAGTGACGGGACAGACACCGGGGAGCTGTTTTTT.

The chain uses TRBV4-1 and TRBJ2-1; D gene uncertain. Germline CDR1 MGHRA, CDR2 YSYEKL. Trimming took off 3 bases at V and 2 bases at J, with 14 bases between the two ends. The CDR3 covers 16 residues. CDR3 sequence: CASSHPARSTYNEQFF. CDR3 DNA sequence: TGCGCCAGCAGCCACCCCGCGAGGTCGACCTACAATGAGCAGTTCTTC.

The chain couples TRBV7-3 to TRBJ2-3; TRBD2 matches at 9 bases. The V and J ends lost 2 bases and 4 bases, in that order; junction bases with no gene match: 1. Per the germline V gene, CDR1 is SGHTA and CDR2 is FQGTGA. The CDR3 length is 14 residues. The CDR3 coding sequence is TGTGCCAGCAGCTTAGTAGCGGGGGCAGATACGCAGTATTTT. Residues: CASSLVAGADTQYF. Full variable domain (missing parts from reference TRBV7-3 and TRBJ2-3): GAGVSQTPSNKVTEKGKYVELRCDPISGHTALYWYRQSLGQGPEFLIYFQGTGAADDSGLPNDRFFAVRPEGSVSTLKIQRTERGDSAVYLCASSLVAGADTQYFGPGTRLTVL.

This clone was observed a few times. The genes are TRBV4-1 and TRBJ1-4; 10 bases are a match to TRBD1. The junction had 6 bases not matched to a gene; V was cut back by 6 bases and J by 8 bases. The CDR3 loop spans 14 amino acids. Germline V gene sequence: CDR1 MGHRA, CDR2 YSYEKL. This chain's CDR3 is CASRGTGVEEKLFF. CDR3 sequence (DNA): TGCGCCAGCAGGGGGACAGGGGTTGAGGAAAAACTGTTTTTT.

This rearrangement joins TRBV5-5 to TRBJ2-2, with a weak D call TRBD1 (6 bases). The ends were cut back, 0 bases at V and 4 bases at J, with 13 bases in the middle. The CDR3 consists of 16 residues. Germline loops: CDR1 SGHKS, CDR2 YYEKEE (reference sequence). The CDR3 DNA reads TGTGCCAGCAGCTTGGTGCAGGGGACCGGCACCGGGGAGCTGTTTTTT. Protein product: CASSLVQGTGTGELFF.

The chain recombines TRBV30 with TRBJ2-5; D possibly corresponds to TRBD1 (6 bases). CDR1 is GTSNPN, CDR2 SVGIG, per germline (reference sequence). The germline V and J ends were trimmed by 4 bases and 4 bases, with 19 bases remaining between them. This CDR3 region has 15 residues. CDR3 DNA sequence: TGTGCCTGGACCAGGGGTCTTTTTTCATTAGAGACCCAGTACTTC. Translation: CAWTRGLFSLETQYF.

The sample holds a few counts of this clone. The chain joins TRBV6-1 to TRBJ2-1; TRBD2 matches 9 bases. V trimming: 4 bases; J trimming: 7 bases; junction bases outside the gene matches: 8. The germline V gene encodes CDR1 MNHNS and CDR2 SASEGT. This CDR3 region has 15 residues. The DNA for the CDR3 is TGTGCCAGCAGTGTTAGCGGGAGTCTAGGGAATGAGCAGTTCTTC. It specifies CASSVSGSLGNEQFF.

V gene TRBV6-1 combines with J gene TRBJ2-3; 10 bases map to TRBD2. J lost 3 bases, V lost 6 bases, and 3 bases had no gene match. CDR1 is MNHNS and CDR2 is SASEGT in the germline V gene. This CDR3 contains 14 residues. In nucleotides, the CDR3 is TGTGCCAGCAGGAGCGGGGGGGCTACAGATACGCAGTATTTT. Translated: CASRSGGATDTQYF.

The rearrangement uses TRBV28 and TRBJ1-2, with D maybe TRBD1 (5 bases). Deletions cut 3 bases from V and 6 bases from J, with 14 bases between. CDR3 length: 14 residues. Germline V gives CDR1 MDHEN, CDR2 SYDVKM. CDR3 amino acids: CASSFLGVGHGYTF. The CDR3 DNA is TGTGCCAGCAGTTTTCTAGGGGTGGGGCATGGCTACACCTTC.

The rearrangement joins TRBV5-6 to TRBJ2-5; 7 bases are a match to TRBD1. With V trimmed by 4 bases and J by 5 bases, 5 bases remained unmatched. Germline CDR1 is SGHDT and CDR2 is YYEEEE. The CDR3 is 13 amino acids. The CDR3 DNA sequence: TGTGCCAGCAGCCTAACAGGGGTTGAGACCCAGTACTTC. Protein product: CASSLTGVETQYF.

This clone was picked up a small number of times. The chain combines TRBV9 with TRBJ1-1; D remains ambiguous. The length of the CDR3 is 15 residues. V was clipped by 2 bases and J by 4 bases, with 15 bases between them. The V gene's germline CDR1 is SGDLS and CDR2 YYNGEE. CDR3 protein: CASSVSPEGGTEAFF. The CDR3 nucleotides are TGTGCCAGCAGCGTTTCCCCGGAGGGCGGCACTGAAGCTTTCTTT.

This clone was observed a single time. In DNA form, the CDR3 reads TGTGCCAGCAAAGGAGGGGCGAACACCGGGGAGCTGTTTTTT. This gives the protein CASKGGANTGELFF. This chain joins TRBV2 and TRBJ2-2; TRBD2 is a possible D gene (6 bases). Trimming left V 7 bases short and J 0 bases short, with 9 bases between. The CDR3 is 14 residues long. Per germline, CDR1 SNHLY and CDR2 FYNNEI.

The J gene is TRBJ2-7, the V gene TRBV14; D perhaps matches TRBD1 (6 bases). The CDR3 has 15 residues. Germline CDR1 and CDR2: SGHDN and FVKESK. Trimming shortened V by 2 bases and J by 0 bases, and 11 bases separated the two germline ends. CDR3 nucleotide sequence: TGTGCCAGCAGCCAATCTCAGGGGACCTCCTACGAGCAGTACTTC. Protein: CASSQSQGTSYEQYF.